The 26 T cell receptor beta chains below all came from one sample that was sequenced in a study of T cell repertoires in cytomegalovirus infection. Antigens of these TCRs are unknown. Each CDR3 protein gets one entry after TCRdb re-called the reads with MiXCR. This table holds approximately 910,000 distinct CDR3 sequences, approximately 33% found once. The specimen comprised cultured CD8+ T cells from PBMCs, sampled from culture after CMV antigen stimulation. Receptor source: a human donor in good health (CMV status not recorded). Some clones in this sample may be carry-over from other donors' samples.

Ten or more counts support this clonotype. The rearrangement joins TRBV12-3 or TRBV12-4 to TRBJ1-1; D perhaps matches TRBD1 (5 bases). V was shortened by 6 bases and J by 0 bases, with 8 bases between the two germline ends. There are 13 residues in the CDR3. The CDR3 DNA reads TGTGCCAGCAGAGCGGACATGAACACTGAAGCTTTCTTT. Translation: CASRADMNTEAFF.

The chain links TRBV10-3 to TRBJ2-1, with D perhaps TRBD1 or TRBD2 (5 bases each). Germline-derived CDR1 and CDR2 are ENHRY and SYGVKD. This CDR3 has 15 residues. With 5 bases removed from V and 4 bases from J, the gap between germline ends came to 15 bases. CDR3 in DNA: TGTGCCATCAGTTCGGGGACGGGAACTTACAATGAGCAGTTCTTC. This gives the protein CAISSGTGTYNEQFF.

The gene calls are TRBV6-5 and TRBJ1-2, with D maybe TRBD1 (5 bases). Germline CDR1 MNHEY, CDR2 SVGAGI. The CDR3 spans 15 residues. V was clipped by 6 bases and J by 6 bases, with 20 bases between them. The CDR3, as DNA: TGTGCCAGCAGCTACAGTTCGGCAGGGCAGAATGGCTACACCTTC. This encodes CASSYSSAGQNGYTF.

The genes are TRBV7-6 and TRBJ2-1, with TRBD1 matching over 7 bases. This CDR3 contains 16 residues. Germline CDR1 and CDR2: SGHVS and FNYEAQ. V was clipped by 5 bases and J by 3 bases; unmatched bases: 10. CDR3 bases: TGTGCCAGCAGCCTGCTAGGGACAGCCAACTACAATGAGCAGTTCTTC. Residues: CASSLLGTANYNEQFF. Based on the CDR3 plus reference TRBV7-6 and TRBJ2-1, the full variable domain is GAGVSQSPRYKVTKRGQDVALRCDPISGHVSLYWYRQALGQGPEFLTYFNYEAQQDKSGLPNDRFSAERPEGSISTLTIQRTEQRDSAMYRCASSLLGTANYNEQFFGPGTRLTVL.

This clonotype came up many times. The V gene is TRBV7-9, the J gene TRBJ2-7; D is unresolved. There are 12 residues in the CDR3. V dropped 1 base and J dropped 6 bases, with 7 bases sitting between them. Germline CDR1 is SEHNR and CDR2 is FQNEAQ (reference sequence). The CDR3 coding sequence is TGTGCCAGCAGCTTAGACGGCACCGAGCAGTACTTC. Translating gives CASSLDGTEQYF.

The V and J genes are TRBV28 and TRBJ2-1; TRBD1 might be the D (5 bases). With 5 bases removed from V and 3 bases from J, the gap between germline ends came to 20 bases. From germline, CDR1 is MDHEN and CDR2 SYDVKM. This CDR3 contains 17 residues. CDR3 bases: TGTGCCAGCAGTCCCCCCCCGGGCAGGGTGAACTACAATGAGCAGTTCTTC. It translates to CASSPPPGRVNYNEQFF.

This clonotype was recorded a few times. CDR3 protein: CASSSRDQGTEAFF. CDR3 nucleotide sequence: TGTGCCAGCAGCTCCCGGGATCAGGGGACTGAAGCTTTCTTT. V and J are TRBV5-4 and TRBJ1-1; the D gene is possibly TRBD1 (6 bases). Germline V gene lookup returns CDR1 SGHNT and CDR2 YYREEE (reference sequence). The CDR3 is 14 amino acids. Trimming removed 3 bases at V and 5 bases at J, with 14 bases between.

The rearrangement joins TRBV6-2 or TRBV6-3 to TRBJ2-2, with 7 positions matching TRBD2. CDR3 length: 16 amino acids. Per germline, CDR1 MNHEY and CDR2 SVGEGT. V lost 0 bases, J lost 6 bases, and 7 bases stayed unmatched. CDR3 sequence: CASSYSGRGIAGELFF. DNA for the CDR3: TGTGCCAGCAGTTACTCCGGGCGGGGGATCGCCGGGGAGCTGTTTTTT.

With regard to this clonotype: One end of the junction varies from germline; a read error may be responsible. Written as DNA, the CDR3 is TGTACCAGCAGCCTGGGGACAGGGTTGACCTACAATGAGCAGTTCTTC. This translates into CTSSLGTGLTYNEQFF. The rearrangement links TRBV7-3 to TRBJ2-1; 9 bases match TRBD1. This CDR3 is built from 16 residues. The germline gives CDR1 SGHTA, CDR2 FQGTGA.

The chain recombines TRBV12-3 or TRBV12-4 with TRBJ2-7, with D uncertain. V dropped 3 bases and J dropped 3 bases, with 9 bases sitting between them. This CDR3 contains 13 residues. The CDR3 loop is CASSFGLGYEQYV. The CDR3, as DNA: TGTGCCAGCAGTTTCGGTTTAGGCTACGAGCAGTACGTC.

The DNA of the CDR3 is TGTGCCAGCAGTTTGCAGGGAGGCTTCACTGAAGCTTTCTTT. It specifies CASSLQGGFTEAFF. This chain uses TRBV28 with TRBJ1-1; perhaps TRBD1 as D (5 bases). Germline V gene lookup returns CDR1 MDHEN and CDR2 SYDVKM. This CDR3 has 14 residues. The V and J ends lost 3 bases and 4 bases respectively, with 12 bases between them.

The rearrangement joins TRBV2 to TRBJ2-2; a possible D gene is TRBD1 (6 bases). Between the trimmed V and J ends, which lost 6 bases and 8 bases, there was a span of 13 bases. Germline CDR1 SNHLY, CDR2 FYNNEI. This CDR3 has 13 residues. CDR3 loop: CASRRGGLGELFF. CDR3 nucleotides: TGTGCCAGCAGGAGAGGGGGTCTGGGGGAGCTGTTTTTT.

This chain links TRBV5-1 with TRBJ1-2; TRBD1 agrees at 12 bases. CDR1 and CDR2 from the germline V gene are SGHRS and YFSETQ. This CDR3 contains 20 residues. J lost 0 bases, V lost 0 bases, and 12 bases had no gene match. DNA of the CDR3: TGCGCCAGCAGCTTGGAAGATCCGGGACAGGGGGCTGGGGCTAACTATGGCTACACCTTC. As protein: CASSLEDPGQGAGANYGYTF.

This clonotype has just a few counts. V and J are TRBV11-3 and TRBJ2-7; 8 bases are a match to TRBD1. Germline V CDR1 and CDR2: SGHNT, YENEEA. The CDR3 contains 15 residues. J lost 7 bases, V lost 3 bases, and 11 bases had no gene match. In nucleotides, the CDR3 is TGTGCCAGCAGCTTCGGGACAGGACCCGGTACGGAGCAGTACTTC. Its translation is CASSFGTGPGTEQYF.

This clonotype was detected many times. The chain is built from TRBV11-1 and TRBJ2-7; tentatively, D is TRBD2 (5 bases). The CDR3 has 13 residues. CDR1 and CDR2 from the germline V gene are SGHAT and FQDESV (reference sequence). Trimming took off 4 bases at V and 5 bases at J, with 12 bases between the two ends. The CDR3 sequence is CASSSAGLHEQYV. CDR3 bases: TGTGCCAGCAGCTCCGCGGGTCTCCACGAGCAGTACGTC.

The rearrangement joins TRBV7-9 to TRBJ2-5; D might be TRBD1 (6 bases). V lost 4 bases and J lost 6, with 15 bases in between. Germline values: CDR1 SEHNR, CDR2 FQNEAQ (reference sequence). This CDR3 comprises 14 residues. The CDR3 sequence is CASSSGPTGKTQYF. CDR3 coding DNA: TGTGCCAGCAGCTCTGGGCCGACAGGAAAGACCCAGTACTTC. Using reference TRBV7-9 and TRBJ2-5 for the parts outside the CDR3, the full variable domain is DTGVSQNPRHKITKRGQNVTFRCDPISEHNRLYWYRQTLGQGPEFLTYFQNEAQLEKSRLLSDRFSAERPKGSFSTLEIQRTEQGDSAMYLCASSSGPTGKTQYFGPGTRLLVL.

This clonotype turned up a few times. The V and J genes are TRBV19 and TRBJ1-1; D is ambiguous. The germline CDR1 and CDR2 sequences are LNHDA and SQIVND (reference sequence). The CDR3 runs 11 residues. The V end was cut by 3 bases, the J end by 4 bases, with 3 bases between. For the CDR3, the DNA is TGTGCCAGTAGTATGCTCACTGAAGCTTTCTTT. Amino acids: CASSMLTEAFF.

This clonotype occurred a few times. The CDR3 loop is CATSDSDTQYF. In nucleotides, the CDR3 is TGTGCCACCAGTGATTCAGATACGCAGTATTTT. The chain couples TRBV24-1 to TRBJ2-3; D call uncertain. Trimming stripped 2 bases from V and 4 bases from J, with 0 bases between. The CDR3 totals 11 residues. Germline-derived CDR1 and CDR2 are KGHDR and SFDVKD.

The chain combines TRBV6-6 with TRBJ2-7; D is perhaps TRBD1 or TRBD2 (5 bases each). The CDR3 runs 15 residues. Germline loops: CDR1 MNHNY, CDR2 SVGAGI (reference sequence). V lost 2 bases and J lost 7, with 18 bases in between. CDR3 sequence (DNA): TGTGCCAGCAGTTACAGGGTTGGGGGTACTCGGGAGCAGTACGTC. Translating gives CASSYRVGGTREQYV.

Remarks on this clonotype: The junction and the germline gene differ at one end; a read error may be behind it. This chain uses TRBV7-6 with TRBJ2-3, with D tentatively TRBD2 (6 bases). This CDR3 region has 16 residues. Per germline, CDR1 SGHVS and CDR2 FNYEAQ. CDR3 in amino acids: CTSSPSFGGSTDTQYF. The CDR3 nucleotides are TGTACCAGCAGCCCGAGCTTCGGAGGGAGCACAGATACGCAGTATTTT.

This chain connects TRBV29-1 to TRBJ2-5; D gene ambiguous. Germline CDR1 reads SQVTM; CDR2 reads ANQGSEA. V dropped 5 bases and J dropped 7 bases, with 17 bases sitting between them. The CDR3 length is 13 residues. The CDR3 region has the DNA TGCAGCGTTTCCCCGGGTCCCAAAGGGACCCAGTACTTC. This translates into CSVSPGPKGTQYF.

This clonotype appeared a few times. The chain combines TRBV20-1 with TRBJ2-7; TRBD2 agrees at 9 bases. There are 15 residues in the CDR3. Losses at the gene ends were 0 bases for V and 4 bases for J; bases not matched to a gene: 7. CDR1 is DFQATT, CDR2 SNEGSKA, per germline (reference sequence). The CDR3 region is CSARESRLAGYEQYV. Here the CDR3 DNA reads TGCAGTGCTAGAGAGAGTCGTCTAGCGGGGTACGAGCAGTACGTC.

The sample holds a few counts of this clonotype. V gene TRBV12-3 or TRBV12-4 combines with J gene TRBJ2-7, with 10 bases identical to TRBD2. The CDR3 has 15 residues. After removal of 1 base from V and 3 bases from J, the junction contained 3 bases not matched to a gene. CDR3 DNA sequence: TGTGCCAGCAGTTTAGGGCTAGCGGGGGACTACGAGCAGTACGTC. Its translation: CASSLGLAGDYEQYV.

To note about this clonotype: Its ends do not fully match the called genes, so a read error is possible. The CDR3 spells CATSYTLEPGSPHHF. The CDR3 DNA is TGTGCCACCAGCTATACTCTAGAACCCGGGTCACCCCACCACTTT. The V and J genes are TRBV15 and TRBJ1-6; D remains ambiguous. Germline values: CDR1 LNHNV, CDR2 YYDKDF (reference sequence). There are 15 residues in the CDR3.

This clonotype was seen a handful of times. V gene TRBV27 combines with J gene TRBJ1-1; D perhaps matches TRBD1 (5 bases). This CDR3 region has 13 residues. The ends were cut back, 10 bases at V and 1 base at J, with 13 bases in the middle. Germline V lookup: CDR1 MNHEY, CDR2 SMNVEV (reference sequence). DNA for the CDR3: TGTGCCACCAGGGACGAGCCGAACACTGAAGCTTTCTTT. Protein: CATRDEPNTEAFF.

This chain uses TRBV18 with TRBJ2-4; the D gene is possibly TRBD1 (5 bases). V shed 4 bases and J shed 3 bases, with 16 bases lying between them. Germline CDR1 KGHSH, CDR2 LQKENI. This CDR3 spans 16 amino acids. The CDR3 sequence: CASSRGAGSDKNIQYF. CDR3 bases: TGTGCCAGCTCACGAGGAGCAGGGTCAGACAAAAACATTCAGTACTTC. The full variable domain, rest sourced from reference TRBV18 and TRBJ2-4, is NAGVMQNPRHLVRRRGQEARLRCSPMKGHSHVYWYRQLPEEGLKFMVYLQKENIIDESGMPKERFSAEFPKEGPSILRIQQVVRGDSAAYFCASSRGAGSDKNIQYFGAGTRLSVL.